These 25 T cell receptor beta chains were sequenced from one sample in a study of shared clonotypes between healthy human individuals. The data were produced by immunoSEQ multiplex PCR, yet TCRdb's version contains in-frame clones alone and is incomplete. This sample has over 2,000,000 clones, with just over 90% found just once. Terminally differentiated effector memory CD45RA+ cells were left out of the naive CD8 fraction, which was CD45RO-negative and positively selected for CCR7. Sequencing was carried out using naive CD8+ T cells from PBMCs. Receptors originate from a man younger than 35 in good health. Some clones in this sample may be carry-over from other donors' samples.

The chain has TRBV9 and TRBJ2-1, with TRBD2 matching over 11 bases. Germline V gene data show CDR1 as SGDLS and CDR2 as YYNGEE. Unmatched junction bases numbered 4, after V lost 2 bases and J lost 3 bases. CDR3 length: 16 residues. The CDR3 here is CASSVETSGSYNEQFF. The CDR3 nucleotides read TGTGCCAGCAGCGTTGAAACTAGCGGGAGCTACAATGAGCAGTTCTTC.

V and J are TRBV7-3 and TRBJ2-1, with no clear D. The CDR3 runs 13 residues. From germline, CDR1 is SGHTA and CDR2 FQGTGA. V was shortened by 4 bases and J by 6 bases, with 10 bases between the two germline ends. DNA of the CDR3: TGTGCCAGCAGCTCCGGACCTGGCAATGAGCAGTTCTTC. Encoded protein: CASSSGPGNEQFF.

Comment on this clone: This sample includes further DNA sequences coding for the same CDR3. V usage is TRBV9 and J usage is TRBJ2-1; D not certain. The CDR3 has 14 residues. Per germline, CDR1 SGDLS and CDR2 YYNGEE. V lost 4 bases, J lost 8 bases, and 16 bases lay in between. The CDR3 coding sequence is TGTGCCAGCAGCCTCACCCCCCGGAGCGATGAGCAGTTCTTC. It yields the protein CASSLTPRSDEQFF.

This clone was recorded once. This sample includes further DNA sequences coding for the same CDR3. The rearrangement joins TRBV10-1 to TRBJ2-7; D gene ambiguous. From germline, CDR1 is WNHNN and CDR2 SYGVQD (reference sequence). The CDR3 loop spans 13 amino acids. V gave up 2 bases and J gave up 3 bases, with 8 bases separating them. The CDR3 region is CASSEGTGYEQYF. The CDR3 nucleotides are TGCGCCAGCAGTGAGGGAACGGGCTACGAGCAGTACTTC.

CDR3 nucleotide sequence: TGTGCCAGCAGAGCGGACCTGGGCGATGAGCAGTTCTTC. Encoded protein: CASRADLGDEQFF. The chain recombines TRBV7-3 with TRBJ2-1; a possible D gene is TRBD2 (5 bases). CDR3 length: 13 residues. In germline, CDR1 is SGHTA, CDR2 FQGTGA. The V and J ends lost 6 bases and 8 bases respectively, with 14 bases between them.

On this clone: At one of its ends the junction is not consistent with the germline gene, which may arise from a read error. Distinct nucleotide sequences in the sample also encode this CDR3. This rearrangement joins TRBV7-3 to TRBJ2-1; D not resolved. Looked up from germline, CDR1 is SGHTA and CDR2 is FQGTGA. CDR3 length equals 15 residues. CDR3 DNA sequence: TGTGCCAGCAGCCTAACGGGTGGCTCCTACAATGAGCAGTTCTTC. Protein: CASSLTGGSYNEQFF.

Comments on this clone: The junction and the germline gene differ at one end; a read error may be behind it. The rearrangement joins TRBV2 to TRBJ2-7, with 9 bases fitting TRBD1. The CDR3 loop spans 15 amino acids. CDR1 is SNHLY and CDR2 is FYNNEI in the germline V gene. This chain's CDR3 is CASTERDRAWSEQYF. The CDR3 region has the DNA TGTGCCAGCACTGAACGGGACAGGGCCTGGAGCGAGCAGTACTTC.

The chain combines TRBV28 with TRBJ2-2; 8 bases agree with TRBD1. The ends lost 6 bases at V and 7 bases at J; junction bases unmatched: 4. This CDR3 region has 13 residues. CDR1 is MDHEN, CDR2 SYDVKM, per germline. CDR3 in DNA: TGTGCCAGCAGCGCCGGACAGGGCGGGGAGCTGTTTTTT. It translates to CASSAGQGGELFF.

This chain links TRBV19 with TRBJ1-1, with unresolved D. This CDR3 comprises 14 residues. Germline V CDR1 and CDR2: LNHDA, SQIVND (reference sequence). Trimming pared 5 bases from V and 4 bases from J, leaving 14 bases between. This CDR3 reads CASSLSERGTEAFF. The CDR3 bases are TGTGCCAGTAGTCTCTCGGAAAGAGGCACTGAAGCTTTCTTT.

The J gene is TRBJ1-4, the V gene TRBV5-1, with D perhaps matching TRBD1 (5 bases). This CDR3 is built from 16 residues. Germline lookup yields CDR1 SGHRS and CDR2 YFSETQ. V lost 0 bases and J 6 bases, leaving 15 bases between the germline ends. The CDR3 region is CASSLARQLSDEKLFF. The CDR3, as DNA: TGCGCCAGCAGCTTGGCCCGACAGCTTTCGGATGAAAAACTGTTTTTT.

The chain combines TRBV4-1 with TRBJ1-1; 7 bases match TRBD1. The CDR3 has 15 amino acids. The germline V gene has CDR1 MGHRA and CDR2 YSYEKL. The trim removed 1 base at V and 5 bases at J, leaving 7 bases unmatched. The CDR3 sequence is CASSQGARGTTEAFF. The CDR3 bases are TGCGCCAGCAGCCAAGGGGCCAGGGGGACGACTGAAGCTTTCTTT.

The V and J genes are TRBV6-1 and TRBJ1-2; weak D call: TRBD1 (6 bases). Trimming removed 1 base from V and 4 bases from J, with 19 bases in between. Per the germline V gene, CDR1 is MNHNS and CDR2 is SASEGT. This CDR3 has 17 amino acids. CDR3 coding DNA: TGTGCCAGCAGTGAAGACACTAGGACAGTAGCTCCCTATGGCTACACCTTC. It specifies CASSEDTRTVAPYGYTF.

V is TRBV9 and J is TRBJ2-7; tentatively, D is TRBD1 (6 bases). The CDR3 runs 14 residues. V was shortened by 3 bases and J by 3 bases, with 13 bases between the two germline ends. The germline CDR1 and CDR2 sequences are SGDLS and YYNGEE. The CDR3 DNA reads TGTGCCAGCAGCGCTGGAGGACAGCTCTACGAGCAGTACTTC. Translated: CASSAGGQLYEQYF.

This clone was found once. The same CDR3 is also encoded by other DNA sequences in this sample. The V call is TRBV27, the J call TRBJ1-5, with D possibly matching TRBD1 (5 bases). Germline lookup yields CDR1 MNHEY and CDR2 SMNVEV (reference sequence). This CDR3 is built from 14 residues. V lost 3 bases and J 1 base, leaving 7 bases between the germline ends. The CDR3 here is CASSFQGSNQPQHF. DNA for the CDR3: TGTGCCAGCAGTTTTCAGGGAAGCAATCAGCCCCAGCATTTT.

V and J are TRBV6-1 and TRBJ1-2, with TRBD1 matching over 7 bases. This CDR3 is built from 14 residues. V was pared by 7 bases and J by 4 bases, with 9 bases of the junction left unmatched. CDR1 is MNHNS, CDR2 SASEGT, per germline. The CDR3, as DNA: TGTGCCAGCACCTTATACGGGACAGCCTATGGCTACACCTTC. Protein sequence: CASTLYGTAYGYTF.

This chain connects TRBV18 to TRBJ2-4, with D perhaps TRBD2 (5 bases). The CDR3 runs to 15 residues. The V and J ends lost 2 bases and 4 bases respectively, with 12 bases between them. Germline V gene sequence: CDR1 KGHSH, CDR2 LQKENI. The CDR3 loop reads CASSPSGSTKNIQYF. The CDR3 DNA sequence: TGTGCCAGCTCACCATCTGGGAGTACAAAAAACATTCAGTACTTC.

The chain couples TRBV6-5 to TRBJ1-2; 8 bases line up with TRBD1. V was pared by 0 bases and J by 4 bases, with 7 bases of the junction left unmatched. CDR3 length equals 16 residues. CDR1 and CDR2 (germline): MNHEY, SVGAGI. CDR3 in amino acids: CASSYSSGQVFYGYTF. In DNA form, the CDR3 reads TGTGCCAGCAGTTACTCGTCGGGACAGGTCTTCTATGGCTACACCTTC.

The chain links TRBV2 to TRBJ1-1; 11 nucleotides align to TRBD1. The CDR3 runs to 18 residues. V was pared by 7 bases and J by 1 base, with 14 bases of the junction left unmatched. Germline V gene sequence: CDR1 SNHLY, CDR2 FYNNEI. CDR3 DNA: TGTGCCAGCACCACCAAGATAGGACAGGGGGCGTCGAACACTGAAGCTTTCTTT. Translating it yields CASTTKIGQGASNTEAFF.

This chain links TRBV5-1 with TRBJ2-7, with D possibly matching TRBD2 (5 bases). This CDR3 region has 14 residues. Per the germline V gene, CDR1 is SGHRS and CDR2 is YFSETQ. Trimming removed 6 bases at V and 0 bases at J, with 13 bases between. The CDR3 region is CASTPRGSSYEQYF. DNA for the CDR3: TGCGCCAGCACACCCCGAGGGAGCTCCTACGAGCAGTACTTC.

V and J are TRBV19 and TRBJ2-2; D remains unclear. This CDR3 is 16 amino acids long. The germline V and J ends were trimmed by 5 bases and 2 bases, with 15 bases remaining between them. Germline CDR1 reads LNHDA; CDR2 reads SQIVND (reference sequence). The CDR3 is CASSVQDPRNTGELFF. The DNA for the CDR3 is TGTGCCAGTAGTGTCCAAGACCCCCGAAACACCGGGGAGCTGTTTTTT.

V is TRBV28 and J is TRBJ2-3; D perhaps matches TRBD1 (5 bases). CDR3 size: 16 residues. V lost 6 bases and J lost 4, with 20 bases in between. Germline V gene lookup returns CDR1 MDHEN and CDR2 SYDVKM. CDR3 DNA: TGTGCCAGCAGCCCCAGGGCGGCCACCCTGGCAGATACGCAGTATTTT. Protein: CASSPRAATLADTQYF.

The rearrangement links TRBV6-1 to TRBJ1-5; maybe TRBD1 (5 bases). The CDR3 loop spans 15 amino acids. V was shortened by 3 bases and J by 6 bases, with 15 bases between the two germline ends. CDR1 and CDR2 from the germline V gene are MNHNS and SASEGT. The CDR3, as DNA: TGTGCCAGCAGTGAGATGGGCGTACAGGCTCAGCCCCAGCATTTT. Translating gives CASSEMGVQAQPQHF.

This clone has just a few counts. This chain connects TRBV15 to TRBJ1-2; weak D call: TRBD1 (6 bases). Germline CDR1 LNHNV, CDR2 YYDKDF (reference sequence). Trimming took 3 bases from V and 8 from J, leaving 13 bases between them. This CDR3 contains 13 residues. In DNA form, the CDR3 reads TGTGCCACCAGCAGTAACAGGGCCGGCGGCTACACCTTC. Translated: CATSSNRAGGYTF.

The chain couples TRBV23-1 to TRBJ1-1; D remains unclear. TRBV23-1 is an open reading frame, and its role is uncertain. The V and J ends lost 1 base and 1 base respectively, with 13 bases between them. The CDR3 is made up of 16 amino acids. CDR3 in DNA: TGCGCCAGCAGTCAATATCCCCAGGTCGCGAACACTGAAGCTTTCTTT. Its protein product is CASSQYPQVANTEAFF.

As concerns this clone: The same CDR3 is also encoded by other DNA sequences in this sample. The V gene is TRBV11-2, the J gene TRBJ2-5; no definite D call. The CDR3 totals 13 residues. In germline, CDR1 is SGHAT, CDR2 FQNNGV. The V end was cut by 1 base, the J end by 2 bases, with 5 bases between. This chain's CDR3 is CASSLVPQETQYF. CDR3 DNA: TGTGCCAGCAGCTTAGTGCCACAAGAGACCCAGTACTTC.